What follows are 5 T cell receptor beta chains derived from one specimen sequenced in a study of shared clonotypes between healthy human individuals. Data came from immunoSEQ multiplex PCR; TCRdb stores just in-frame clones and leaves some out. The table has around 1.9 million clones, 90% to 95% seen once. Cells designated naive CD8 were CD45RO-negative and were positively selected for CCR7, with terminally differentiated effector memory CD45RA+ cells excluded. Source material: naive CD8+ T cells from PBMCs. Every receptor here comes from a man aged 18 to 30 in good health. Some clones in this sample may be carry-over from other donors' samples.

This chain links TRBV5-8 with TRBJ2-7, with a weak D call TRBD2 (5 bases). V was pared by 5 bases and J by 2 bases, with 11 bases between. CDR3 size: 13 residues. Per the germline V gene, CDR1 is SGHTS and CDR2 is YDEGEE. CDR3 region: CASRIPGTYEQYF. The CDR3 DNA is TGTGCCAGCAGAATACCGGGAACCTACGAGCAGTACTTC.

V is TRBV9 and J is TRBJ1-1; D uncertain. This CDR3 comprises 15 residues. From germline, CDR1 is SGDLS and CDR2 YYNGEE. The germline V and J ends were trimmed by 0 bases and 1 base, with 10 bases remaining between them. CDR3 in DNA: TGTGCCAGCAGCGTAGGGCACAGAGGGAACACTGAAGCTTTCTTT. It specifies CASSVGHRGNTEAFF. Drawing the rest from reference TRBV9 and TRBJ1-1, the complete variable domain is DSGVTQTPKHLITATGQRVTLRCSPRSGDLSVYWYQQSLDQGLQFLIQYYNGEERAKGNILERFSAQQFPDLHSELNLSSLELGDSALYFCASSVGHRGNTEAFFGQGTRLTVV.

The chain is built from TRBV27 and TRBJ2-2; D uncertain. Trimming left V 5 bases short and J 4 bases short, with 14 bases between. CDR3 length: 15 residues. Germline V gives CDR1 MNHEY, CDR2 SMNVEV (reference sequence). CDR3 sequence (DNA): TGTGCCAGCAGTCCCCGAGGTCCCAGCACCGGGGAGCTGTTTTTT. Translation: CASSPRGPSTGELFF.

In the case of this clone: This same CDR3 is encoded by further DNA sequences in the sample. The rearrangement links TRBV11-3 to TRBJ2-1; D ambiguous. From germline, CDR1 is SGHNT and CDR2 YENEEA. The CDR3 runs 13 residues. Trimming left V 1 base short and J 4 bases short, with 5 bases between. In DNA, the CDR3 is TGTGCCAGCAGCTTAGCCCCATACAATGAGCAGTTCTTC. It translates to CASSLAPYNEQFF.

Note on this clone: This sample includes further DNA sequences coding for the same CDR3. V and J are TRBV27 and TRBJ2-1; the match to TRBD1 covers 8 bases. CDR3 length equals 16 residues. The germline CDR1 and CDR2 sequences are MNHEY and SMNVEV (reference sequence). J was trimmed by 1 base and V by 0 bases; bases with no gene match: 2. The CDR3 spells CASSLSRGLSYNEQFF. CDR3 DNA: TGTGCCAGCAGTTTATCCAGGGGGCTATCCTACAATGAGCAGTTCTTC.